Following are 3 T cell receptor beta chains from one sample sequenced in a study of shared clonotypes between healthy human individuals. Profiled with immunoSEQ multiplex PCR; TCRdb holds only in-frame clones, not every one. Of approximately 1.1 million clones in the sample, roughly 74% were seen once. Sequenced: memory CD4+ T cells from PBMCs. Subset specified: CD45RA-negative fraction. All receptors derive from a man between 18 and 35 years old in good health. Some clones in this sample may be carry-over from other donors' samples.

V gene TRBV2 combines with J gene TRBJ2-7; 14 bases are shared with TRBD2. The CDR3 spans 15 residues. With 8 bases clipped from V and 4 bases from J, the junction kept 7 bases outside the gene matches. Germline V lookup: CDR1 SNHLY, CDR2 FYNNEI. The CDR3 DNA reads TGTGCCAGCTCCCGGACTAGCGGGAGGAATTACGAGCAGTACTTC. The encoded protein is CASSRTSGRNYEQYF.

The rearrangement joins TRBV18 to TRBJ2-2; 12 bases line up with TRBD2. Germline CDR1 is KGHSH and CDR2 is LQKENI. CDR3 length equals 15 residues. The trim removed 6 bases at V and 5 bases at J, leaving 4 bases unmatched. CDR3: CASSSGLAGTGELFF. In DNA form, the CDR3 reads TGTGCCAGCTCGTCCGGACTAGCGGGAACCGGGGAGCTGTTTTTT.

The V call is TRBV5-1, the J call TRBJ2-1; a weak D match, TRBD1 (5 bases). The germline V and J ends were trimmed by 4 bases and 6 bases, with 11 bases remaining between them. Germline CDR1 is SGHRS and CDR2 is YFSETQ. This CDR3 is 13 amino acids long. This chain's CDR3 is CASSADNRNEQFF. CDR3 in DNA: TGCGCCAGCAGCGCGGACAACCGCAATGAGCAGTTCTTC.